This T cell receptor beta chain was observed in a study of neurological immune-mediated disorders. V was pared by 3 bases and J by 2 bases, with 17 bases between. This CDR3 has 17 residues. Germline CDR1 SNHLY, CDR2 FYNNEI. Ten or more counts support this clonotype. TCRdb itself ran the 5' RACE reads through MiXCR, one entry per CDR3 protein. The repertoire holds around 60,000 distinct CDR3 sequences, with under 3.5% as singletons. The sequencing input was PBMCs. The source is a woman in her sixties or seventies with multiple sclerosis. The chain carries TRBV2 and TRBJ1-5; possibly TRBD1 for D (5 bases). The CDR3 DNA reads TGTGCCAGCAGTGACGTGATGGGGCAGGGCGGCAATCAGCCCCAGCATTTT. Translating it yields CASSDVMGQGGNQPQHF.